This TCR beta chain originates from a study of cytomegalovirus exposure and HLA in healthy donors. Findings and limits, study-wide: Most sequenced TCRs were rare (though some public TCRs occurred in many donors).

To note about this clone: Its antigen is not known.

Libraries were prepared by immunoSEQ multiplex PCR; TCRdb keeps only in-frame clonotypes and omits some of them. Of almost 70,000 clones in the sample, roughly 95% were seen once. The donors formed part of the roughly 120-subject validation cohort, distinct from the roughly 640-subject first cohort. Input material: PBMCs. The clonotype originates from a woman between 18 and 30 years old in good health and CMV-seropositive.

In DNA form, the CDR3 reads TGCGCCAGCAGCCCAAGTACCGGGACTCTCGCCTACGAGCAGTACTTC. Residues: CASSPSTGTLAYEQYF. The chain is built from TRBV5-1 and TRBJ2-7; TRBD2 might be the D (6 bases). V was shortened by 4 bases and J by 2 bases, with 19 bases between the two germline ends. Germline CDR1 and CDR2: SGHRS and YFSETQ. This CDR3 has 16 residues.